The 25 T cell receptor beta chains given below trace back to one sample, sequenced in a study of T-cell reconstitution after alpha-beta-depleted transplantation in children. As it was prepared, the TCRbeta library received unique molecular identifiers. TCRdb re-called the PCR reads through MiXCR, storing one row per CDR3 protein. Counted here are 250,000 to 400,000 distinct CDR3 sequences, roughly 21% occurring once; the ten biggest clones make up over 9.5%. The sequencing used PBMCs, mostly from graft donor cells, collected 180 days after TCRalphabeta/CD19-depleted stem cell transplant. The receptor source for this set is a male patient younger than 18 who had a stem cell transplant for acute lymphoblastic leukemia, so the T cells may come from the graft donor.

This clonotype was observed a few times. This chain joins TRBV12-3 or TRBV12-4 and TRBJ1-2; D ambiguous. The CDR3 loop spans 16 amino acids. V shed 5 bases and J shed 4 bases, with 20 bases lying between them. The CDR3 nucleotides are TGTGCCAGCAGTACCCGGGGAGGGCCTTTTGGCTATGGCTACACCTTC. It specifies CASSTRGGPFGYGYTF.

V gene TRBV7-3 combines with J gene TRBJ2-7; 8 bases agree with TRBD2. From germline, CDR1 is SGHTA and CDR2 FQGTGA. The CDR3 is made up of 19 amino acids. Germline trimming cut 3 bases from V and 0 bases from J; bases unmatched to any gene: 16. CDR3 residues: CASSFLSGRVAGSSYEQYF. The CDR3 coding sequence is TGTGCCAGCAGCTTCCTCTCGGGGCGCGTAGCGGGGAGCTCCTACGAGCAGTACTTC.

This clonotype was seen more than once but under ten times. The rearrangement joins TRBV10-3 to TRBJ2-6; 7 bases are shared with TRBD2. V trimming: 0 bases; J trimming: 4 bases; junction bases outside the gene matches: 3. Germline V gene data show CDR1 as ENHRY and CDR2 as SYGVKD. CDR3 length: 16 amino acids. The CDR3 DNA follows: TGTGCCATCAGTGAGTCGGGGGGGGTCGGGGCCAACGTCCTGACTTTC. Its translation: CAISESGGVGANVLTF.

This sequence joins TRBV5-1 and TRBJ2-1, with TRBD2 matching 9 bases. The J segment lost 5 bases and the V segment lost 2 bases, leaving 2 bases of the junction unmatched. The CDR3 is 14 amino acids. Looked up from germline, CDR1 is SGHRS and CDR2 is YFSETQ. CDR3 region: CASSLLAGNNEQFF. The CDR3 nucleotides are TGCGCCAGCAGCTTACTAGCGGGCAACAATGAGCAGTTCTTC.

This CDR3 is CASSPIRGGEAFF. For the CDR3, the DNA is TGTGCCAGCTCACCGATTCGCGGGGGTGAAGCTTTCTTT. The chain carries TRBV18 and TRBJ1-1, with D maybe TRBD1 (5 bases). Germline V gene data show CDR1 as KGHSH and CDR2 as LQKENI. Trimming took off 3 bases at V and 7 bases at J, with 12 bases between the two ends. The length of the CDR3 is 13 residues.

DNA of the CDR3: TGTGCCAGCTCCCGTACCGACAGGGCAGCTTTCTTT. Amino acids: CASSRTDRAAFF. This chain joins TRBV18 and TRBJ1-1, with TRBD1 matching 7 bases. J was trimmed by 10 bases and V by 6 bases; bases with no gene match: 8. CDR3 length: 12 residues. CDR1 and CDR2 from the germline V gene are KGHSH and LQKENI.

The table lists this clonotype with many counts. The CDR3 bases are TGTGCCAGCAGCAACGGGCGGTGGGACAGGGGACCTCTTAGCAATCAGCCCCAGCATTTT. Translation gives CASSNGRWDRGPLSNQPQHF. The chain is built from TRBV4-2 and TRBJ1-5, with TRBD1 matching over 10 bases. V lost 5 bases, J lost 0 bases, and 16 bases stayed unmatched. The germline V gene has CDR1 LGHNA and CDR2 YNFKEQ. This CDR3 spans 20 amino acids.

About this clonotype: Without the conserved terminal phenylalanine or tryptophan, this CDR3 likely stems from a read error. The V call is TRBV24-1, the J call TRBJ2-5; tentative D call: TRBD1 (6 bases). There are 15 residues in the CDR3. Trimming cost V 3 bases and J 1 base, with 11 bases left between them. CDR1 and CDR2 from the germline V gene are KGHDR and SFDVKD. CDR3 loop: CATSDPRDTQETQYL. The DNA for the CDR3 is TGTGCCACCAGTGATCCCCGGGACACCCAAGAGACCCAGTACTTA.

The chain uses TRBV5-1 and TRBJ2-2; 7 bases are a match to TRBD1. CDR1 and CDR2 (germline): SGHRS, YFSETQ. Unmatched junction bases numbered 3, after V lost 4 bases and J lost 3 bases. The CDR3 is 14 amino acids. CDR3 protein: CASSVDRDTGELFF. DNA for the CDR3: TGCGCCAGCAGCGTAGACAGGGACACCGGGGAGCTGTTTTTT.

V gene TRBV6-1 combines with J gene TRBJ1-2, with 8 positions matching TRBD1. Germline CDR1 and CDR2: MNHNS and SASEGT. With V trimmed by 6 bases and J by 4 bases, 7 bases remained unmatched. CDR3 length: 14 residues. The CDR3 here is CASSWDRRPYGYTF. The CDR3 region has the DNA TGTGCCAGCAGCTGGGACAGGCGGCCCTATGGCTACACCTTC.

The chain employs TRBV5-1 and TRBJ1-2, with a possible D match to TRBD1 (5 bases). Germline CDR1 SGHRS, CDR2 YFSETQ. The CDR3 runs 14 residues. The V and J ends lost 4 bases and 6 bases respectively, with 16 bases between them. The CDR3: CASSSGHLPDGYTF. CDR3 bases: TGCGCCAGCAGCAGCGGACACTTGCCTGATGGCTACACCTTC.

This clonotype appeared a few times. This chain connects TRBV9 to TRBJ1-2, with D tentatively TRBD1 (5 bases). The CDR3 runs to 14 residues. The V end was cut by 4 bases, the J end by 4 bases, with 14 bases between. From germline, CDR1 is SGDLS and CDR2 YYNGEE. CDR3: CASSTPGLSYGYTF. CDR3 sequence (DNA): TGTGCCAGCAGCACACCAGGGTTAAGCTATGGCTACACCTTC.

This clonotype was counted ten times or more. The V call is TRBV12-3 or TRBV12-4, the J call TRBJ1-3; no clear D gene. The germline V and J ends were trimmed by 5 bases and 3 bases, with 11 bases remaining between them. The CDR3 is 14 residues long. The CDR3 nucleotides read TGTGCCAGCAGTGTCAGGAAAATTGGAAACACCATATATTTT. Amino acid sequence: CASSVRKIGNTIYF.

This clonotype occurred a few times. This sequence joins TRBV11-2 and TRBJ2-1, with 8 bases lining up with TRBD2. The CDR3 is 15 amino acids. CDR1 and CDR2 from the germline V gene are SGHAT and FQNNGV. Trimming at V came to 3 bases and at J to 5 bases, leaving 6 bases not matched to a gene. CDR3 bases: TGTGCCAGCAGCTTCTGGACTAGCCGGAACAATGAGCAGTTCTTC. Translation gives CASSFWTSRNNEQFF.

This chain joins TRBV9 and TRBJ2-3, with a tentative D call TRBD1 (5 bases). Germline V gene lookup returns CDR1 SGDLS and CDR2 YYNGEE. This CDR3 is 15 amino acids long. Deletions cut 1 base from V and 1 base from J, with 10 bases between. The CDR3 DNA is TGTGCCAGCAGCGTACTAGAAGGGGGCACAGATACGCAGTATTTT. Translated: CASSVLEGGTDTQYF.

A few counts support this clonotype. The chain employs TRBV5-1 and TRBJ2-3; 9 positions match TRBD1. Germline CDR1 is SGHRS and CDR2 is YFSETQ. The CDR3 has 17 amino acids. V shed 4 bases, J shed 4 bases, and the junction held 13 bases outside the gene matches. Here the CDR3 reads CASSPKMWDRDADTQYF. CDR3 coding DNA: TGCGCCAGCAGCCCCAAGATGTGGGACAGGGATGCAGATACGCAGTATTTT.

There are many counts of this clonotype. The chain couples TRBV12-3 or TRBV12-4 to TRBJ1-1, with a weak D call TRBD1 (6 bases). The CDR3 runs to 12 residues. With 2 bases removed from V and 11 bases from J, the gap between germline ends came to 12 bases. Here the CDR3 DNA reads TGTGCCAGCAGTTTAAGGGGGGGGGGTGCTTTCTTT. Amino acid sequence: CASSLRGGGAFF.

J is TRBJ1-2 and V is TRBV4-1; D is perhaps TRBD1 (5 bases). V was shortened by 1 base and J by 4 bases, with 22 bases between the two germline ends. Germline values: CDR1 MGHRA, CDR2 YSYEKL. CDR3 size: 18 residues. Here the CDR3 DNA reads TGCGCCAGCAGCCAAGGACCGGGGACGGGGCTAGTAATCTATGGCTACACCTTC. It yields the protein CASSQGPGTGLVIYGYTF.

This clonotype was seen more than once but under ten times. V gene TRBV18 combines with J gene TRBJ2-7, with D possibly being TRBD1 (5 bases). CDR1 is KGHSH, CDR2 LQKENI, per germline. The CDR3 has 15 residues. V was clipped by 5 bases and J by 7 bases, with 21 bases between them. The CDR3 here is CASSGSQGHPSEQYF. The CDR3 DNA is TGTGCCAGCTCAGGCTCCCAGGGCCACCCCTCTGAGCAGTACTTC.

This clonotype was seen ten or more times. The CDR3 is CSVGQGLEQFF. The CDR3 bases are TGCAGCGTCGGACAGGGTCTTGAGCAGTTCTTC. The chain uses TRBV29-1 and TRBJ2-1; TRBD1 matches at 8 bases. The CDR3 runs to 11 residues. V shed 6 bases and J 9 bases; nucleotides not matched to a gene: 4. CDR1 SQVTM and CDR2 ANQGSEA come from the germline V gene.

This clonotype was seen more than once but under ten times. This chain's CDR3 is CASSSLPGKETQYF. CDR3 DNA sequence: TGTGCCAGCAGCTCCCTGCCGGGAAAAGAGACCCAGTACTTC. The chain couples TRBV7-8 to TRBJ2-5; D possibly corresponds to TRBD2 (5 bases). V was cut by 4 bases and J by 3 bases, with 12 bases left in between. The CDR3 is 14 amino acids. CDR1 is SGHVS, CDR2 FQNEAQ, per germline. The complete variable domain, with remaining parts taken from reference TRBV7-8 and TRBJ2-5, reads GAGVSQSPRYKVAKRGQDVALRCDPISGHVSLFWYQQALGQGPEFLTYFQNEAQLDKSGLPSDRFFAERPEGSVSTLKIQRTQQEDSAVYLCASSSLPGKETQYFGPGTRLLVL.

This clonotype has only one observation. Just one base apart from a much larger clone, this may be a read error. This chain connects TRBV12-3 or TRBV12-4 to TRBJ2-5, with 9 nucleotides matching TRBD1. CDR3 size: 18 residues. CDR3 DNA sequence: TGTACCAGCAGTTTAAGGGTTAGGGACAGGGCCGCCCAAGAGACCCAGTACTTC. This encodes CTSSLRVRDRAAQETQYF.

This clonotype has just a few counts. The DNA for the CDR3 is TGCGCCAGCAGCTTGGTTGGGGCGGCCTATGGCTACACCTTC. It codes for CASSLVGAAYGYTF. The chain links TRBV5-1 to TRBJ1-2; TRBD1 might be the D (5 bases). The CDR3 totals 14 residues. Germline V CDR1 and CDR2: SGHRS, YFSETQ. V was clipped by 0 bases and J by 4 bases, with 10 bases between them.

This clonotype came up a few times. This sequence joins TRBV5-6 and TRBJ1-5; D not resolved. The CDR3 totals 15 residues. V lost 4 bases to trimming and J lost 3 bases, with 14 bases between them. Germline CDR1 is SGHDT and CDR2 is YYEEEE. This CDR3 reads CASSHITSYNQPQHF. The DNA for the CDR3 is TGTGCCAGCAGCCATATCACAAGTTACAATCAGCCCCAGCATTTT.

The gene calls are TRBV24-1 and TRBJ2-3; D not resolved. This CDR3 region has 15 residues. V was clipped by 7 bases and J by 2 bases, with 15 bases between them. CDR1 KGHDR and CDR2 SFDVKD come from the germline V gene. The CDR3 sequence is CATSDGPFDTDTQYF. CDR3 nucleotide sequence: TGTGCCACCAGCGACGGACCCTTCGACACAGATACGCAGTATTTT.